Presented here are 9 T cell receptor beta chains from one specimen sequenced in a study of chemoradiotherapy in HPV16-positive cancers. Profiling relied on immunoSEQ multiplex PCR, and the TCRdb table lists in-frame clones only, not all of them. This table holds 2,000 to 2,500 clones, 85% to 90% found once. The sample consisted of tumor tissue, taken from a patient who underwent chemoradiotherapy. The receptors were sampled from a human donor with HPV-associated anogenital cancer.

The CDR3 DNA sequence: TGTGCCAGCAGCCTTAGCGGGAGGAATGCAGATACGCAGTATTTT. Its translation: CASSLSGRNADTQYF. This chain uses TRBV11-1 with TRBJ2-3; TRBD2 matches at 10 bases. Germline values: CDR1 SGHAT, CDR2 FQDESV (reference sequence). Trimming removed 5 bases from V and 4 bases from J; junction bases left unmatched: 6. The CDR3 loop spans 15 amino acids.

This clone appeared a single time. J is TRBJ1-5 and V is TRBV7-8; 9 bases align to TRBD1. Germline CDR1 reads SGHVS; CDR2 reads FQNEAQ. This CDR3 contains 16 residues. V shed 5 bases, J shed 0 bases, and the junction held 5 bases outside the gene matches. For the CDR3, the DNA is TGTGCCAGCAGCCCCTCGGACAGGGGTAGCAATCAGCCCCAGCATTTT. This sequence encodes CASSPSDRGSNQPQHF. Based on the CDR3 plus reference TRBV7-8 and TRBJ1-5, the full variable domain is GAGVSQSPRYKVAKRGQDVALRCDPISGHVSLFWYQQALGQGPEFLTYFQNEAQLDKSGLPSDRFFAERPEGSVSTLKIQRTQQEDSAVYLCASSPSDRGSNQPQHFGDGTRLSIL.

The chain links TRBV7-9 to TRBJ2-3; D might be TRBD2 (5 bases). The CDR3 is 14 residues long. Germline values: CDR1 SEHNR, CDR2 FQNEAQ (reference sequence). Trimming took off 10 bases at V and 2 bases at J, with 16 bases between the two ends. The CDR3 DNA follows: TGTGCCATCTTACTCGGCGGACTCACAGATACGCAGTATTTT. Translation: CAILLGGLTDTQYF.

The CDR3 protein is CASGISVASSNQPQHF. The CDR3 DNA reads as TGTGCCAGCGGAATCTCGGTGGCGTCTAGCAATCAGCCCCAGCATTTT. This chain links TRBV27 with TRBJ1-5; D is uncertain. V was pared by 8 bases and J by 0 bases, with 17 bases between. CDR1 is MNHEY, CDR2 SMNVEV, per germline (reference sequence). The CDR3 has 16 residues.

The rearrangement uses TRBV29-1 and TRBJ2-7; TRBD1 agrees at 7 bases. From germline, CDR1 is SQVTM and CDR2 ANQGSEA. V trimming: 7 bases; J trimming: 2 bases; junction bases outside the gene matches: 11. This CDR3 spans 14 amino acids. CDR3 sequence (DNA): TGCAGCGCCATAGGGGGACAGTCGGCCTACGAGCAGTACTTC. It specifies CSAIGGQSAYEQYF.

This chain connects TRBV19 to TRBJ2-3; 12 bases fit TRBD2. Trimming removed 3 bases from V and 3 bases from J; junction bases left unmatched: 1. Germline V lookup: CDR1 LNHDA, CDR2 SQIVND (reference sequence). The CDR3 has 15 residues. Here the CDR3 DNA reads TGTGCCAGTAGTATCGGGACTAGCGGGACAGATACGCAGTATTTT. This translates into CASSIGTSGTDTQYF.

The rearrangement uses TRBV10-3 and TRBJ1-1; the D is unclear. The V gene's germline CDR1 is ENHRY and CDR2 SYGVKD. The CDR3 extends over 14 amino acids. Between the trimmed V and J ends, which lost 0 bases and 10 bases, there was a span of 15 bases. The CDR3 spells CAISESGRSPGAFF. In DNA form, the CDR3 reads TGTGCCATCAGTGAGTCCGGTCGAAGTCCGGGAGCTTTCTTT.

CDR3 sequence: CASSKEVQETQYF. CDR3 DNA: TGTGCCAGCAGCAAGGAAGTCCAAGAGACCCAGTACTTC. J is TRBJ2-5 and V is TRBV7-2; no clear D gene. The germline V gene encodes CDR1 SGHTA and CDR2 FQGNSA. The ends were cut back, 5 bases at V and 1 base at J, with 8 bases in the middle. CDR3 size: 13 residues.

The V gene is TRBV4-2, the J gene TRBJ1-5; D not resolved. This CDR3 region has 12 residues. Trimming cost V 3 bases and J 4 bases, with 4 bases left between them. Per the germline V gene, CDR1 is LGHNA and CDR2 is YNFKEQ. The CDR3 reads CASSQDNQPQHF. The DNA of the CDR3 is TGTGCCAGCAGCCAGGATAATCAGCCCCAGCATTTT.